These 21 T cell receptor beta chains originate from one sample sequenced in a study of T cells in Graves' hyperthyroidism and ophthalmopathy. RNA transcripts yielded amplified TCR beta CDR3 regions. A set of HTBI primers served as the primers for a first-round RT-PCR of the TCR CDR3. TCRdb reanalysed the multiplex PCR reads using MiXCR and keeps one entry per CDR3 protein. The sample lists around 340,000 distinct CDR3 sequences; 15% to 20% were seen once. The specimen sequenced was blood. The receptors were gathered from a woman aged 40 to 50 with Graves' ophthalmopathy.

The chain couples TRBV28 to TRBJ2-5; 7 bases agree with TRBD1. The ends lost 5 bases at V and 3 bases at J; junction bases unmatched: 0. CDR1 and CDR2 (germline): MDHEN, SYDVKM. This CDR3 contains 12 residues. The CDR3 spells CASSGQEETQYF. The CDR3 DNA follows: TGTGCCAGCAGTGGACAGGAAGAGACCCAGTACTTC.

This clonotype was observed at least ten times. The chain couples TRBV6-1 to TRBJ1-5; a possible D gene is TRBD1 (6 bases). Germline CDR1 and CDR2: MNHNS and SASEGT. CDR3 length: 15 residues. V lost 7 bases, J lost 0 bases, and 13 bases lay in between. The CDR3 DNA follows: TGTGCCAGCAACACATACAGGGCTAGCAATCAGCCCCAGCATTTT. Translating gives CASNTYRASNQPQHF.

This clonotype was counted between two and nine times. CDR3 sequence: CASRSHRDSNQPQHF. DNA of the CDR3: TGTGCCAGTAGATCACACCGGGACAGCAATCAGCCCCAGCATTTT. This chain joins TRBV19 and TRBJ1-5; maybe TRBD1 (5 bases). There are 15 residues in the CDR3. The V gene's germline CDR1 is LNHDA and CDR2 SQIVND (reference sequence). The V end lost 6 bases, the J end lost 1 base, and 13 bases lay between the germline ends.

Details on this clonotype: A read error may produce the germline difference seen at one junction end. The CDR3 nucleotides read TGTGCCAGCAGCCCATACGTGGTGAGGTTCTACGAGCAGTGCTTC. Encoded protein: CASSPYVVRFYEQCF. The chain combines TRBV7-2 with TRBJ2-7; D unclear. CDR3 length: 15 residues. Germline assignment: CDR1 SGHTA and CDR2 FQGNSA.

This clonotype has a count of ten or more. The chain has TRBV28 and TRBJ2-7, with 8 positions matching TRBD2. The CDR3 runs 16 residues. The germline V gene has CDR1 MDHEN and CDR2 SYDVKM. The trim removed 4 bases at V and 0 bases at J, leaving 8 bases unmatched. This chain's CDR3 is CASSSHLAGLSYEQYF. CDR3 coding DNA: TGTGCCAGCAGTTCGCATCTAGCGGGCCTCTCCTACGAGCAGTACTTC.

CDR3 bases: TGTGCCAGCAGCTTAAGCACAGGGCAGGGGGAGACCCAGTACTTC. Residues: CASSLSTGQGETQYF. This chain uses TRBV13 with TRBJ2-5; weak D call: TRBD1 (6 bases). The CDR3 loop spans 15 amino acids. The germline V and J ends were trimmed by 2 bases and 5 bases, with 15 bases remaining between them. Germline assignment: CDR1 PRHDT and CDR2 FYEKMQ (reference sequence).

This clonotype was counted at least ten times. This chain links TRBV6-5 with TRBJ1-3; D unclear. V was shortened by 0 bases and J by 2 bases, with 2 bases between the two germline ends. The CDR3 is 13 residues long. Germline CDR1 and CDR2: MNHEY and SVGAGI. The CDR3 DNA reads TGTGCCAGCAGTTACTCGACTGGAAACACCATATATTTT. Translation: CASSYSTGNTIYF.

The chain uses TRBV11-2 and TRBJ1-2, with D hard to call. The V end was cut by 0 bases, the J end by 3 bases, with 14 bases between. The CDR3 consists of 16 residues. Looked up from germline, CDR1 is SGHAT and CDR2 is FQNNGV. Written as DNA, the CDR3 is TGTGCCAGCAGCTTAGAGTTCGGAGGGAGGGACTATGGCTACACCTTC. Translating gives CASSLEFGGRDYGYTF.

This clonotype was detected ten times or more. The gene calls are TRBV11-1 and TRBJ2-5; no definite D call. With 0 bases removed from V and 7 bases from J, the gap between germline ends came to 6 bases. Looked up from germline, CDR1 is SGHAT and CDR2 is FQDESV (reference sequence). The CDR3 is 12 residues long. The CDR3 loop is CASSLASGTQYF. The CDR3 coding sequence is TGTGCCAGCAGCTTAGCGAGTGGGACCCAGTACTTC.

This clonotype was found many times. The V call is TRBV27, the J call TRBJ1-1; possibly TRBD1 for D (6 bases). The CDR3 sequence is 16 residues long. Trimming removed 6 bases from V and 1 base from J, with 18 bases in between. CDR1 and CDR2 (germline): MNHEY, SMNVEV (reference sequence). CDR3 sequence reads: CASSQERRDKNTEAFF. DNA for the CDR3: TGTGCCAGCAGCCAAGAAAGAAGGGACAAGAACACTGAAGCTTTCTTT.

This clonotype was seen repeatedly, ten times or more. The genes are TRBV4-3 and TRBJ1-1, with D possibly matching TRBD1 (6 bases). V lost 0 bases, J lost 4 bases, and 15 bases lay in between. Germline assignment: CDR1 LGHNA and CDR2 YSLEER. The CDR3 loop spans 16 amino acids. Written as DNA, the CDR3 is TGCGCCAGCAGCCAAGATCTAACAGGCAGGGGCACTGAAGCTTTCTTT. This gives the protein CASSQDLTGRGTEAFF.

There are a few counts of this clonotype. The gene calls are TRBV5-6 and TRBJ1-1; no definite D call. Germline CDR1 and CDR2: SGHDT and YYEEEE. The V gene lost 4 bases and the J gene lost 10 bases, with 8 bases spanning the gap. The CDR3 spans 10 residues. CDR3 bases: TGTGCCAGCAGCATGCGGGTAGCTTTCTTT. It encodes CASSMRVAFF.

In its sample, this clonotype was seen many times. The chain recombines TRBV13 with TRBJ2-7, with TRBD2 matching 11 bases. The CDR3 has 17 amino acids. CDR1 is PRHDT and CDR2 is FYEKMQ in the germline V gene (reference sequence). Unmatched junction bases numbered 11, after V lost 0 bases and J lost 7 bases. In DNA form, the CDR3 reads TGTGCCAGCAGCTTAGGACTAGCGGGAGCCGTGGGTGGAGAGCAGTACTTC. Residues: CASSLGLAGAVGGEQYF. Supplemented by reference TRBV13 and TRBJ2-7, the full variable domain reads AAGVIQSPRHLIKEKRETATLKCYPIPRHDTVYWYQQGPGQDPQFLISFYEKMQSDKGSIPDRFSAQQFSDYHSELNMSSLELGDSALYFCASSLGLAGAVGGEQYFGPGTRLTVT.

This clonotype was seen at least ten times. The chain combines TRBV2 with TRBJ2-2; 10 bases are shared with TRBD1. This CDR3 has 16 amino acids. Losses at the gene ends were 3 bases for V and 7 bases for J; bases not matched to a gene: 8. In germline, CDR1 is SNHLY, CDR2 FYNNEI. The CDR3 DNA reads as TGTGCCAGCAGTGATTGGGCGACAGGGGGCGGCGGGGAGCTGTTTTTT. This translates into CASSDWATGGGGELFF. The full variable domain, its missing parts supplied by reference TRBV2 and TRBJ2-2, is EPEVTQTPSHQVTQMGQEVILRCVPISNHLYFYWYRQILGQKVEFLVSFYNNEISEKSEIFDDQFSVERPDGSNFTLKIRSTKLEDSAMYFCASSDWATGGGGELFFGEGSRLTVL.

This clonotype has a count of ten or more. CDR3 sequence reads: CASEAEDTEAFF. DNA of the CDR3: TGTGCCAGCGAGGCGGAGGACACTGAAGCTTTCTTT. The chain uses TRBV19 and TRBJ1-1; the D is unclear. CDR1 is LNHDA and CDR2 is SQIVND in the germline V gene (reference sequence). This CDR3 comprises 12 residues. Trimming cost V 9 bases and J 3 bases, with 11 bases left between them. Full variable domain (rest looked up from reference TRBV19 and TRBJ1-1): DGGITQSPKYLFRKEGQNVTLSCEQNLNHDAMYWYRQDPGQGLRLIYYSQIVNDFQKGDIAEGYSVSREKKESFPLTVTSAQKNPTAFYLCASEAEDTEAFFGQGTRLTVV.

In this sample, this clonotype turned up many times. The chain's CDR3 is CASSQDPGNTEAFF. The CDR3 DNA sequence: TGCGCCAGCAGCCAAGATCCAGGTAACACTGAAGCTTTCTTT. V gene TRBV4-1 combines with J gene TRBJ1-1, with D uncertain. Trimming shortened V by 0 bases and J by 2 bases, and 7 bases separated the two germline ends. Germline assignment: CDR1 MGHRA and CDR2 YSYEKL. The CDR3 is 14 residues long.

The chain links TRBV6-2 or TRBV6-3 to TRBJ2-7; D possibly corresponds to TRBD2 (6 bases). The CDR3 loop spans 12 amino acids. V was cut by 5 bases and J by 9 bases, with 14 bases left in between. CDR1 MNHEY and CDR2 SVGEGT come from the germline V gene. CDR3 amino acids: CASSLQTRMQYF. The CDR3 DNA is TGTGCCAGCAGTCTCCAGACTAGAATGCAGTACTTC.

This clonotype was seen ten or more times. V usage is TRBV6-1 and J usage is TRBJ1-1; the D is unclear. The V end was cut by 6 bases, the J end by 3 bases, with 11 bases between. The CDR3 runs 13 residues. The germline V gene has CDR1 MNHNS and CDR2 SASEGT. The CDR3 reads CASRPLLHTEAFF. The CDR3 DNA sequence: TGTGCCAGCAGGCCACTTTTGCACACTGAAGCTTTCTTT.

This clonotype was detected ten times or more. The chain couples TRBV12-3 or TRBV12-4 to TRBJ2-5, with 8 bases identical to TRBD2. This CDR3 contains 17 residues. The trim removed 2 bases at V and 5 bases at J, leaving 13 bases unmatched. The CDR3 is CASSLLFGTRNQETQYF. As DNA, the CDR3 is TGTGCCAGCAGTTTATTGTTCGGGACTAGGAATCAGGAGACCCAGTACTTC.

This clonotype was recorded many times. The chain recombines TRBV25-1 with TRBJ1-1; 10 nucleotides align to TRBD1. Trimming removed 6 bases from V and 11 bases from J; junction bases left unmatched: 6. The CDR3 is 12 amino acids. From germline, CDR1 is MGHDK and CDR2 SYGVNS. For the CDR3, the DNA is TGTGCCAGCAGCGACAGGGGGCGTCGGGCTTTCTTT. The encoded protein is CASSDRGRRAFF.

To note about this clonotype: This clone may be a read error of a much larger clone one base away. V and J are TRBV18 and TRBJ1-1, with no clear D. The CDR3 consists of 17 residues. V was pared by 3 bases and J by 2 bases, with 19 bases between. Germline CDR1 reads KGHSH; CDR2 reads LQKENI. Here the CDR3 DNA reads TGTGCCAGCTCACCTATCCCCCCAAACATCGTAAACACTGAAGCTTTCTTT. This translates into CASSPIPPNIVNTEAFF.